This T cell receptor (beta chain) was recorded in a study of identical twins. Via MiXCR, TCRdb re-called the 5' RACE reads, giving one row per CDR3 protein. The table includes fewer than 350,000 distinct CDR3 sequences, about 8.3% detected once. The J segment lost 3 bases and the V segment lost 0 bases, leaving 5 bases of the junction unmatched. The CDR3 totals 15 residues. The V gene's germline CDR1 is SGDLS and CDR2 YYNGEE. This clonotype turned up a few times. These data were likewise used in another study, on yellow fever vaccine responses in identical twins.

The chain has TRBV9 and TRBJ2-7, with 8 bases lining up with TRBD1. This clonotype was sampled from a woman under 30 in good health. Source material: memory (CD45RO+) T cells sorted from blood. CDR3: CASSVDGTGFYEQYF. The DNA for the CDR3 is TGTGCCAGCAGCGTAGATGGGACAGGATTCTACGAGCAGTACTTC.